Below are 24 T cell receptor beta chains sequenced from a single sample in a study of PD-1 blockade in classical Hodgkin lymphoma. Time point specified: cycle 4 day 1 (C4D1), after around six weeks of nivolumab. Each patient experienced a relapse that followed autologous stem cell transplantation, and brentuximab vedotin exposure varied. From thawed PBMCs, CD4+ T cells were purified using magnetic negative selection. Profiled with immunoSEQ multiplex PCR; TCRdb holds only in-frame clones, not every one. The sample lists around 37,000 clones, around 90% occurring once. The sample here was CD4+ T cells from blood, taken before the fourth cycle of nivolumab. These receptors came from a human donor with classical Hodgkin lymphoma.

This chain uses TRBV28 with TRBJ2-3; 14 positions match TRBD2. CDR1 is MDHEN and CDR2 is SYDVKM in the germline V gene. The CDR3 spans 19 residues. Unmatched junction bases numbered 8, after V lost 2 bases and J lost 1 base. The CDR3 region is CASSLRWTSGRWGTDTQYF. CDR3 nucleotide sequence: TGTGCCAGCAGTTTAAGGTGGACTAGCGGGAGGTGGGGCACAGATACGCAGTATTTT.

The chain couples TRBV19 to TRBJ1-2; D is perhaps TRBD1 (5 bases). Trimming took 2 bases from V and 4 from J, leaving 14 bases between them. This CDR3 is 15 amino acids long. Germline CDR1 reads LNHDA; CDR2 reads SQIVND (reference sequence). Here the CDR3 reads CASSIRGPLVYGYTF. In DNA, the CDR3 is TGTGCCAGTAGTATAAGGGGCCCCCTGGTCTATGGCTACACCTTC.

The CDR3 sequence is CASSLEGTRTDTQYF. The CDR3 region has the DNA TGTGCCAGCAGCTTAGAGGGGACACGCACAGATACGCAGTATTTT. The J gene is TRBJ2-3, the V gene TRBV11-3, with D possibly being TRBD1 (6 bases). This CDR3 has 15 residues. CDR1 SGHNT and CDR2 YENEEA come from the germline V gene. V dropped 0 bases and J dropped 1 base, with 8 bases sitting between them.

This chain connects TRBV4-2 to TRBJ2-1, with a weak D call TRBD2 (6 bases). CDR3 length equals 19 residues. Germline assignment: CDR1 LGHNA and CDR2 YNFKEQ. Trimming took off 1 base at V and 0 bases at J, with 19 bases between the two ends. CDR3 loop: CASSQVPSSAGSSYNEQFF. In DNA, the CDR3 is TGTGCCAGCAGCCAAGTGCCTTCCTCGGCGGGATCCTCCTACAATGAGCAGTTCTTC.

The chain carries TRBV5-1 and TRBJ1-4; D uncertain. V was cut by 0 bases and J by 6 bases, with 15 bases left in between. The germline gives CDR1 SGHRS, CDR2 YFSETQ. The CDR3 runs to 16 residues. DNA for the CDR3: TGCGCCAGCAGCTTGGGTCCGCAGAATGGCTATGAAAAACTGTTTTTT. It encodes CASSLGPQNGYEKLFF.

The V call is TRBV15, the J call TRBJ2-3; D unclear. Germline CDR1 is LNHNV and CDR2 is YYDKDF (reference sequence). This CDR3 has 12 amino acids. V gave up 3 bases and J gave up 10 bases, with 11 bases separating them. The CDR3 DNA follows: TGTGCCACCAGCAGCCTCGCGGCCTCGCAGTATTTT. It is translated as CATSSLAASQYF.

V gene TRBV2 combines with J gene TRBJ1-5; 8 bases align to TRBD1. The V segment lost 7 bases and the J segment 5 bases; nucleotides outside the gene matches: 7. Germline CDR1 is SNHLY and CDR2 is FYNNEI. The CDR3 has 14 residues. This CDR3 is CASKEAGGYQPQHF. CDR3 coding DNA: TGTGCCAGCAAAGAAGCAGGGGGCTATCAGCCCCAGCATTTT.

The rearrangement joins TRBV29-1 to TRBJ2-5; D not resolved. CDR1 SQVTM and CDR2 ANQGSEA come from the germline V gene. V lost 8 bases, J lost 5 bases, and 9 bases lay in between. The CDR3 runs to 10 residues. As DNA, the CDR3 is TGCAGCCATCAGAGGGAGACCCAGTACTTC. Translating it yields CSHQRETQYF.

Only one count was recorded for this clone. V usage is TRBV28 and J usage is TRBJ1-2, with 7 bases lining up with TRBD1. The V gene end was trimmed by 5 bases and the J gene end by 8 bases; junction bases not matched to a gene: 17. CDR1 is MDHEN and CDR2 is SYDVKM in the germline V gene. The CDR3 loop spans 16 amino acids. In nucleotides, the CDR3 is TGTGCCAGCAGTAAGAGGAGCCGACAGGGACTGGAGGGCTACACCTTC. Residues: CASSKRSRQGLEGYTF.

V and J are TRBV14 and TRBJ2-7; perhaps D is TRBD1 or TRBD2 (5 bases each). The CDR3 runs to 15 residues. Between the trimmed V and J ends, which lost 3 bases and 3 bases, there was a span of 15 bases. Germline-derived CDR1 and CDR2 are SGHDN and FVKESK. The chain's CDR3 is CASSHGTKGHYEQYF. The CDR3 DNA follows: TGTGCCAGCAGCCATGGGACCAAGGGCCACTACGAGCAGTACTTC.

The chain is built from TRBV5-1 and TRBJ2-6; 10 bases line up with TRBD1. With V trimmed by 3 bases and J by 0 bases, 9 bases remained unmatched. Germline V gene lookup returns CDR1 SGHRS and CDR2 YFSETQ. The CDR3 runs to 19 residues. The CDR3 loop reads CASSSGTGVRRSGANVLTF. CDR3 nucleotide sequence: TGCGCCAGCAGCTCCGGGACAGGGGTTCGTCGCTCTGGGGCCAACGTCCTGACTTTC.

V gene TRBV28 combines with J gene TRBJ1-3; D ambiguous. V lost 2 bases to trimming and J lost 0 bases, with 14 bases between them. This CDR3 contains 17 residues. The germline V gene has CDR1 MDHEN and CDR2 SYDVKM. This chain's CDR3 is CASSLMSRVFSGNTIYF. Here the CDR3 DNA reads TGTGCCAGCAGTTTAATGTCAAGGGTCTTCTCTGGAAACACCATATATTTT.

The CDR3 coding sequence is TGTGCCAGCAGCGTAGGGACTAGCGGGAGACCTTCCTACGAGCAGTACTTC. Translating it yields CASSVGTSGRPSYEQYF. The chain carries TRBV9 and TRBJ2-7; 13 bases map to TRBD2. This CDR3 has 17 residues. The germline V gene has CDR1 SGDLS and CDR2 YYNGEE. V lost 0 bases and J lost 1; bases outside the gene matches: 4. The variable domain in full, with the rest retrieved from reference TRBV9 and TRBJ2-7, is DSGVTQTPKHLITATGQRVTLRCSPRSGDLSVYWYQQSLDQGLQFLIQYYNGEERAKGNILERFSAQQFPDLHSELNLSSLELGDSALYFCASSVGTSGRPSYEQYFGPGTRLTVT.

This clone was observed a single time. The chain recombines TRBV20-1 with TRBJ2-1, with 10 bases lining up with TRBD2. Germline V CDR1 and CDR2: DFQATT, SNEGSKA (reference sequence). CDR3 length equals 11 residues. The junction had 7 bases not matched to a gene; V was cut back by 4 bases and J by 16 bases. The DNA for the CDR3 is TGCAGTGCTAAGACCGGGACTAGCGACTTCTTC. Its protein is CSAKTGTSDFF.

The CDR3 spells CASNRGPNQETQYF. As DNA, the CDR3 is TGTGCCAGTAATCGGGGACCGAACCAAGAGACCCAGTACTTC. The rearrangement joins TRBV19 to TRBJ2-5; either TRBD1 or TRBD2 may fit D (5 bases each). CDR1 and CDR2 from the germline V gene are LNHDA and SQIVND (reference sequence). The CDR3 is 14 amino acids. The germline V and J ends were trimmed by 7 bases and 0 bases, with 12 bases remaining between them.

The chain is built from TRBV5-6 and TRBJ2-4, with D uncertain. Looked up from germline, CDR1 is SGHDT and CDR2 is YYEEEE. The CDR3 sequence is 16 residues long. The V gene lost 5 bases and the J gene lost 0 bases, with 15 bases spanning the gap. CDR3: CASSYRDFVAKNIQYF. The DNA of the CDR3 is TGTGCCAGCAGTTACCGAGACTTTGTAGCCAAAAACATTCAGTACTTC.

The chain is built from TRBV28 and TRBJ2-7, with 7 positions matching TRBD2. Trimming at V came to 6 bases and at J to 0 bases, leaving 5 bases not matched to a gene. Germline V gives CDR1 MDHEN, CDR2 SYDVKM. The CDR3 runs to 14 residues. CDR3 sequence (DNA): TGTGCCAGCAGCGGGAGGTGGTACTCCTACGAGCAGTACTTC. Protein: CASSGRWYSYEQYF.

V and J are TRBV5-4 and TRBJ1-6; tentatively, D is TRBD1 (6 bases). Trimming took off 0 bases at V and 7 bases at J, with 8 bases between the two ends. This CDR3 comprises 14 residues. In germline, CDR1 is SGHNT, CDR2 YYREEE (reference sequence). The CDR3 protein is CASSLGQGNSPLHF. In DNA form, the CDR3 reads TGTGCCAGCAGCTTGGGGCAGGGGAATTCACCCCTCCACTTT. Full variable domain (outside the CDR3, taken from reference TRBV5-4 and TRBJ1-6): ETGVTQSPTHLIKTRGQQVTLRCSSQSGHNTVSWYQQALGQGPQFIFQYYREEENGRGNFPPRFSGLQFPNYSSELNVNALELDDSALYLCASSLGQGNSPLHFGNGTRLTVT.

This sequence joins TRBV30 and TRBJ1-4; 7 bases are a match to TRBD1. CDR3 length: 15 residues. V gave up 2 bases and J gave up 5 bases; unmatched junction bases: 8. Germline values: CDR1 GTSNPN, CDR2 SVGIG (reference sequence). The CDR3 sequence: CAWSSRQGPNEKLFF. CDR3 in DNA: TGTGCCTGGAGTTCCCGACAGGGTCCCAATGAAAAACTGTTTTTT.

The gene calls are TRBV6-1 and TRBJ1-1; TRBD1 agrees at 8 bases. Unmatched junction bases numbered 10, after V lost 6 bases and J lost 4 bases. This CDR3 comprises 15 residues. CDR1 and CDR2 (germline): MNHNS, SASEGT. CDR3 residues: CASRQTIDRGTEAFF. CDR3 DNA sequence: TGTGCCAGCAGACAGACGATCGACAGGGGCACTGAAGCTTTCTTT.

The chain combines TRBV12-5 with TRBJ2-5; D unclear. From germline, CDR1 is LGHNT and CDR2 FRNRAP. V lost 2 bases to trimming and J lost 5 bases, with 9 bases between them. This CDR3 contains 13 residues. The CDR3 DNA reads as TGTGCTAGTGGTTTGTCGTCGTTGGAGACCCAGTACTTC. Protein product: CASGLSSLETQYF.

J is TRBJ1-2 and V is TRBV30; D is unclear. The CDR3 runs 11 residues. Trimming stripped 4 bases from V and 10 bases from J, with 13 bases between. Looked up from germline, CDR1 is GTSNPN and CDR2 is SVGIG (reference sequence). CDR3 bases: TGTGCCTGGAATGAGGAGGCTACCTACACCTTC. Protein sequence: CAWNEEATYTF.

The genes are TRBV18 and TRBJ2-4; TRBD1 might be the D (5 bases). Germline V gene lookup returns CDR1 KGHSH and CDR2 LQKENI. The CDR3 runs to 14 residues. V lost 0 bases and J lost 8, with 11 bases in between. CDR3 protein: CASSPPQGRDIQYF. CDR3 DNA sequence: TGTGCCAGCTCACCACCGCAGGGCCGGGACATTCAGTACTTC.

This clone was recorded only once. This chain joins TRBV10-3 and TRBJ1-4; D not certain. The germline gives CDR1 ENHRY, CDR2 SYGVKD. The CDR3 is 13 amino acids. Deletions cut 6 bases from V and 10 bases from J, with 15 bases between. CDR3 bases: TGTGCCATCAGGGTTCAGGACGACTCAAAACTGTTTTTT. Its protein is CAIRVQDDSKLFF.